The following is a TCR beta chain sequence with its context. Antigen: not known. The entry originates in a study of CD8 T cells in ankylosing spondylitis. This CDR3 is built from 15 residues. V lost 5 bases and J lost 0, with 11 bases in between. Germline CDR1 is SGHTA and CDR2 is FQGNSA. Using quantitative 5'-RACE with molecular barcodes, the authors made TCR beta libraries. One entry per CDR3 protein, called by TCRdb with MiXCR from the 5' RACE reads. This repertoire shows roughly 260,000 distinct CDR3 sequences, approximately 20% found once; its top ten account for roughly 7.4%. Study-wide points: In reactive arthritis synovial fluid and blood, some motif variants had been reported before. Blood of patients with ankylosing spondylitis appeared to be characterized by a TCR beta motif of eight or nine highly homologous variants.

The specimen was blood, either unsorted or a sorted T cell fraction (not recorded which). This TCR was sampled from a male donor with ankylosing spondylitis or in good health (not recorded which). This chain connects TRBV7-2 to TRBJ1-3; D perhaps matches TRBD1 (5 bases). The CDR3 loop is CASSRDSHSGNTIYF. The DNA for the CDR3 is TGTGCCAGCAGCCGAGACAGCCACTCTGGAAACACCATATATTTT. The variable domain in full, with the rest retrieved from reference TRBV7-2 and TRBJ1-3, is GAGVSQSPSNKVTEKGKDVELRCDPISGHTALYWYRQSLGQGLEFLIYFQGNSAPDKSGLPSDRFSAERTGGSVSTLTIQRTQQEDSAVYLCASSRDSHSGNTIYFGEGSWLTVV.